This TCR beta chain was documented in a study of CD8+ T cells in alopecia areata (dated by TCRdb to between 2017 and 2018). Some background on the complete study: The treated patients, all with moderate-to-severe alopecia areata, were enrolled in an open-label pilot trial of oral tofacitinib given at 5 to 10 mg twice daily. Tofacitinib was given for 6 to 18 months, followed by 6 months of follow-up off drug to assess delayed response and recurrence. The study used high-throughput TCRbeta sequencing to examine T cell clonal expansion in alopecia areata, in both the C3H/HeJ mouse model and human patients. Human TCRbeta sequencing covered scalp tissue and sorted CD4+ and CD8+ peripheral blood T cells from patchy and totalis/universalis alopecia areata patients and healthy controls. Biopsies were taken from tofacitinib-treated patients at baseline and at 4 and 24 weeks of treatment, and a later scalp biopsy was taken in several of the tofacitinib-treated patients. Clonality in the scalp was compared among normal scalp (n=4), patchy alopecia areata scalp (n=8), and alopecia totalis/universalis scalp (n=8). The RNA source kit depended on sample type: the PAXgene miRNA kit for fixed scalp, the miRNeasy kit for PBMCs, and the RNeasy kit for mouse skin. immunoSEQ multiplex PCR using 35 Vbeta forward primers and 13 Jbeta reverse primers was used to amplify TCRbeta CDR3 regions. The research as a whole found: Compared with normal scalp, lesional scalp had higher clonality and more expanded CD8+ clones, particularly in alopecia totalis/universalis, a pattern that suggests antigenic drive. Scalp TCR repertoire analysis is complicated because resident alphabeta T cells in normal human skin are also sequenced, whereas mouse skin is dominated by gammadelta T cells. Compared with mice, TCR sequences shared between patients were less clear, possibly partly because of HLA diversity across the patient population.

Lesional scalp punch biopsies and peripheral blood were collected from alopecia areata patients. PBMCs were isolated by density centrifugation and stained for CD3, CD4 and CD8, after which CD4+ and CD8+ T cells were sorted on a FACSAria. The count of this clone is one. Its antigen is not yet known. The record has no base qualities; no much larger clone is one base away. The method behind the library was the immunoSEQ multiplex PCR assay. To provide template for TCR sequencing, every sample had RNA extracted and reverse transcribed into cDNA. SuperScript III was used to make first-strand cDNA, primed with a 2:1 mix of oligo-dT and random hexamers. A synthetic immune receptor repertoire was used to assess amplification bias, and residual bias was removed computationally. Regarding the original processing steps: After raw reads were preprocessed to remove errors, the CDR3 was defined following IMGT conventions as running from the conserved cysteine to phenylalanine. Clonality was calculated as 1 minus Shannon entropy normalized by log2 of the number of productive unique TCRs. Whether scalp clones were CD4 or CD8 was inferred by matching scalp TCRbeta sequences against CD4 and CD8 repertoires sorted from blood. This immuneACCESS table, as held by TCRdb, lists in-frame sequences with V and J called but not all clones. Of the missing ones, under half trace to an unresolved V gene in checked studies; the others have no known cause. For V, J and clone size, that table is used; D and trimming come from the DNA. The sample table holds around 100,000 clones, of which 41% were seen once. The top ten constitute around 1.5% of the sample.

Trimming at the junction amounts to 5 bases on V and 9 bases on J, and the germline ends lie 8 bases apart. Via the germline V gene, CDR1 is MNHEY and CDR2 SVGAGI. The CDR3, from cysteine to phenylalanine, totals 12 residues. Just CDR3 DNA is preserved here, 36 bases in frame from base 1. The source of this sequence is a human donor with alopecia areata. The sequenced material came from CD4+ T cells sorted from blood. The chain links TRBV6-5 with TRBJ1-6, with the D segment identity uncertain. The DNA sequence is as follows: TGTGCCAGCAGTCCCGTCGGTTCACCCCTCCACTTT. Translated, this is CASSPVGSPLHF.